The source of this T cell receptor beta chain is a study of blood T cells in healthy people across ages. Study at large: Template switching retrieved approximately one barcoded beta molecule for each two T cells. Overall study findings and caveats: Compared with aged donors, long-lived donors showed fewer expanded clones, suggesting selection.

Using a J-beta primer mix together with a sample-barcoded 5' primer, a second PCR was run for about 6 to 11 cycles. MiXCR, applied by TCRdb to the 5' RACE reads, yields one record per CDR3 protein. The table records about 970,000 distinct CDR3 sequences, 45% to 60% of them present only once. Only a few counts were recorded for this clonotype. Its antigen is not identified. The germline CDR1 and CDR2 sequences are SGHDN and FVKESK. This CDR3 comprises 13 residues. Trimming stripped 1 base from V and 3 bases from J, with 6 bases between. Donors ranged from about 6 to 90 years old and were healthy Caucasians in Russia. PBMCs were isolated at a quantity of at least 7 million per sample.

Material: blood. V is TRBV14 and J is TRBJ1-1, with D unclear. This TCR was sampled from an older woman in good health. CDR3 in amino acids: CASSQGTYTEAFF. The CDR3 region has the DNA TGTGCCAGCAGCCAAGGGACTTACACTGAAGCTTTCTTT.